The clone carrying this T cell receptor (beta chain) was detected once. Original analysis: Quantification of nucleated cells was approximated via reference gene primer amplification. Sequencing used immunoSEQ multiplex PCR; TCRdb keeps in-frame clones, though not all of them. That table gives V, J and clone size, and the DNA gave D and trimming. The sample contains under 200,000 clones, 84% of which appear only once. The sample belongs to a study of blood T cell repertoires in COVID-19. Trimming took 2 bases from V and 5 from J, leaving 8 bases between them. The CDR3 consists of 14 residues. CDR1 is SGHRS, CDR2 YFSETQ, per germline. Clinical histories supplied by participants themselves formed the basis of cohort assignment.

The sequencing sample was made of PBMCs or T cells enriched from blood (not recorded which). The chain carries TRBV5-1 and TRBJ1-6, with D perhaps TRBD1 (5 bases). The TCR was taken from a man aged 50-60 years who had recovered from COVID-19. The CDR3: CASSFVTDNSPLHF. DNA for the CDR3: TGCGCCAGCAGCTTTGTGACAGATAATTCACCCCTCCACTTT. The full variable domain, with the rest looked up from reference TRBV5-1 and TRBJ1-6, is KAGVTQTPRYLIKTRGQQVTLSCSPISGHRSVSWYQQTPGQGLQFLFEYFSETQRNKGNFPGRFSGRQFSNSRSEMNVSTLELGDSALYLCASSFVTDNSPLHFGNGTRLTVT.